Listed below are T cell receptor beta chains from one sample, sequenced in a study of naive and memory T cell subsets. Each CDR3 protein gets one entry after TCRdb re-called the 5' RACE reads with MiXCR. The sample includes roughly 48,000 distinct CDR3 sequences, over 3.5% of them seen just once. All receptors derive from a female donor in good health. The CDR3 runs from the conserved cysteine through the conserved F or W. Fields, in order: clone size, CDR3 length, V gene, J gene, D gene, CDR3 protein, CDR3 DNA. A D gene is named only where the DNA matches it firmly. Some rows have no size entry. The others give once, few or many, or a class for an expanded clone.

>many|15|TRBV19|TRBJ2-1|-
CASSGDFSSYNEQFF
TGTGCCAGTAGTGGGGACTTCAGCTCCTACAATGAGCAGTTCTTC
>many|14|TRBV7-6|TRBJ1-1|-
CASSSRSLNTEAFF
TGTGCCAGCAGCTCCCGAAGCCTGAACACTGAAGCTTTCTTT
>many|14|TRBV5-1|TRBJ2-1|TRBD2
CASSFLAGVNEQFF
TGCGCCAGCAGCTTCCTAGCGGGAGTGAATGAGCAGTTCTTC
>many|15|TRBV28|TRBJ2-3|-
CASSSPGSGTDTQYF
TGTGCCAGCAGTTCCCCAGGGTCTGGGACAGATACGCAGTATTTT
>few|14|TRBV5-1|TRBJ2-4|-
CASRESTVGNIQYF
TGCGCCAGCCGGGAGTCGACGGTTGGCAACATTCAGTACTTC
>many|15|TRBV27|TRBJ2-7|TRBD2
CASSSLAGISYEQYF
TGTGCCAGCAGTTCCCTAGCGGGGATCTCCTACGAGCAGTACTTC
>-|15|TRBV5-1|TRBJ2-4|TRBD2
CASSSSGTKENIQYF
TGCGCCAGCAGCTCATCCGGGACTAAAGAAAACATTCAGTACTTC
>many|16|TRBV4-3|TRBJ1-6|-
CASSQDSQGRNSPLHF
TGCGCCAGCAGCCAAGATAGCCAGGGGAGAAATTCACCCCTCCACTTT
>many|12|TRBV28|TRBJ1-6|-
CASSLPGSPLHF
TGTGCCAGCAGTTTGCCAGGCTCACCCCTCCACTTT
>many|13|TRBV19|TRBJ2-3|-
CASSIDYTDTQYF
TGTGCCAGTAGTATCGACTACACAGATACGCAGTATTTT
>many|11|TRBV20-1|TRBJ2-5|-
CSASRPETQYF
TGCAGTGCTAGTCGGCCAGAGACCCAGTACTTC
>many|19|TRBV3-1|TRBJ2-5|-
CASSQGGRWSSGGGETQYF
TGTGCCAGCAGCCAAGGGGGTCGTTGGTCTAGCGGAGGGGGGGAGACCCAGTACTTC
>many|12|TRBV20-1|TRBJ1-5|-
CSASPGNQPQHF
TGCAGTGCTAGTCCGGGGAATCAGCCCCAGCATTTT
>many|10|TRBV10-2|TRBJ1-2|-
CASRDIGYTF
TGCGCCAGCCGGGATATTGGCTACACCTTC
>many|16|TRBV11-2|TRBJ2-4|TRBD1
CASSPSGTVYGGVQYF
TGTGCCAGCAGCCCTTCCGGGACAGTTTACGGAGGAGTTCAGTACTTC
>many|13|TRBV20-1|TRBJ2-5|-
CSAPRENQETQYF
TGCAGTGCTCCACGGGAGAACCAAGAGACCCAGTACTTC
>many|12|TRBV6-5|TRBJ1-4|-
CASSYIGKKLFF
TGTGCCAGCAGTTATATCGGGAAAAAACTGTTTTTT
>many|16|TRBV3-1|TRBJ2-2|-
CASSLLGEANTGELFF
TGTGCCAGCAGCCTCCTGGGGGAGGCGAACACCGGGGAGCTGTTTTTT
>many|17|TRBV7-3|TRBJ2-3|TRBD2
CASSLPTTSGVTDTQYF
TGTGCCAGCAGCTTACCGACGACTAGCGGGGTCACAGATACGCAGTATTTT
>many|17|TRBV18|TRBJ1-3|-
CASSPSPVILTGNTIYF
TGTGCCAGCTCGCCGTCACCCGTGATCTTGACTGGAAACACCATATATTTT
>many|14|TRBV24-1|TRBJ1-5|-
CATSDMDSDQPQHF
TGTGCCACCAGTGATATGGACAGTGATCAGCCCCAGCATTTT
>many|16|TRBV11-2|TRBJ2-5|TRBD2
CASSLASGRARETQYF
TGTGCCAGCAGCTTAGCTAGCGGGAGGGCCAGAGAGACCCAGTACTTC
>many|14|TRBV11-2|TRBJ2-7|-
CASSLDAGRHEQYF
TGTGCCAGCAGCTTAGATGCGGGACGCCACGAGCAGTACTTC
>-|14|TRBV11-2|TRBJ2-5|-
CASSPGQFQETQYF
TGTGCCAGCAGCCCTGGACAGTTCCAAGAGACCCAGTACTTC
>-|15|TRBV9|TRBJ1-6|-
CASSGGVSYNSPLHF
TGTGCCAGCAGCGGGGGAGTCTCCTATAATTCACCCCTCCACTTT
>many|13|TRBV7-8|TRBJ1-1|-
CASSLISNTEAFF
TGTGCCAGCAGCTTAATATCGAACACTGAAGCTTTCTTT
>many|13|TRBV10-3|TRBJ1-5|-
CAIKSFDNQPQHF
TGTGCCATCAAAAGCTTTGACAATCAGCCCCAGCATTTT
>many|13|TRBV7-7|TRBJ2-7|-
CASSPGADYEQYF
TGTGCTAGCAGCCCAGGCGCAGACTACGAGCAGTACTTC
>many|13|TRBV20-1|TRBJ2-7|-
CSAQGGTVDEQYF
TGCAGTGCCCAAGGCGGGACAGTGGACGAGCAGTACTTC
>many|15|TRBV12-3/TRBV12-4|TRBJ2-4|-
CAGREFDLAKNIQYF
TGTGCCGGAAGGGAATTCGATTTAGCCAAAAACATTCAGTACTTC
>few|12|TRBV6-2/TRBV6-3|TRBJ2-2|-
CASRSPVTGLFF
TGTGCCAGCAGATCACCGGTAACGGGGCTGTTTTTT
>many|12|TRBV28|TRBJ1-1|-
CASSLRESEAFF
TGTGCCAGCAGTTTGAGGGAGTCTGAAGCTTTCTTT
>many|16|TRBV6-2/TRBV6-3|TRBJ2-1|-
CASSHLGDKWINEQFF
TGTGCCAGCAGCCATCTAGGGGATAAGTGGATCAATGAGCAGTTCTTC
>many|18|TRBV6-5|TRBJ2-6|-
CASSYSRPTGSGANVLTF
TGTGCCAGCAGTTACTCGAGACCCACAGGGTCTGGGGCCAACGTCCTGACTTTC
>many|14|TRBV4-1|TRBJ2-5|-
CASSYSLAQETQYF
TGCGCCAGCAGCTATTCCTTGGCGCAAGAGACCCAGTACTTC
>many|15|TRBV7-2|TRBJ1-2|TRBD1
CASSPNQGAGYGYTF
TGTGCCAGCAGCCCCAACCAGGGGGCAGGTTATGGCTACACCTTC
>many|16|TRBV6-5|TRBJ2-7|-
CASNFVRTAVSYEQYF
TGTGCCAGCAATTTTGTACGGACAGCAGTCTCCTACGAGCAGTACTTC
>-|17|TRBV11-1|TRBJ1-2|-
CASSTLDKALFNYGDTF
TGTGCCAGCAGCACCCTCGACAAGGCCCTCTTTAACTATGGCGACACCTTC
>many|15|TRBV21-1|TRBJ1-6|-
CASSKGSFENSPLHF
TGTGCCAGCAGCAAAGGGAGCTTTGAGAATTCACCCCTCCACTTT
>many|15|TRBV7-2|TRBJ2-2|-
CASSFFGPNTGELFF
TGTGCCAGCAGCTTTTTCGGTCCGAACACCGGGGAGCTGTTTTTT
>many|11|TRBV6-2/TRBV6-3|TRBJ1-1|-
CASSKPPGAFF
TGTGCCAGCAGCAAACCCCCCGGGGCTTTCTTT
>many|15|TRBV7-6|TRBJ1-5|-
CASSLGQNSNQPQHF
TGTGCCAGCAGCTTGGGACAAAATAGCAATCAGCCCCAGCATTTT
>many|13|TRBV6-6|TRBJ2-4|TRBD2
CASSSGRAEIQYF
TGTGCCAGCAGCTCCGGGAGGGCCGAGATTCAGTACTTC
>many|13|TRBV18|TRBJ1-2|-
CASSPRQESGYTF
TGTGCCAGCTCACCCCGACAGGAGTCTGGCTACACCTTC
>few|14|TRBV20-1|TRBJ2-1|-
CSASGWRGRHEQFF
TGCAGTGCTAGCGGATGGAGGGGGCGGCATGAGCAGTTCTTC
>many|11|TRBV6-5|TRBJ2-5|-
CASTQGGTQYF
TGTGCCAGTACACAGGGAGGGACCCAGTACTTC
>many|11|TRBV10-2|TRBJ1-1|-
CASSDPPEAFF
TGCGCCAGCAGTGACCCACCTGAAGCTTTCTTT
>many|13|TRBV5-1|TRBJ2-5|-
CASSPDSQETQYF
TGCGCCAGCAGCCCAGACAGCCAAGAGACCCAGTACTTC
>few|15|TRBV6-5|TRBJ1-2|TRBD1
CASSYTTGVGYGYTF
TGTGCCAGCAGTTATACGACAGGGGTGGGGTATGGCTACACCTTC